Below, 11 T cell receptor beta chains from the same sample are listed, as sequenced in a study of T-cell memory formation after mild COVID-19. TCRdb re-analysed the 5' RACE reads in MiXCR, keeping a single row per CDR3 protein. The table includes a few hundred thousand distinct CDR3 sequences, roughly an eighth detected once. The sequenced material came from PBMCs or a T cell subset sorted from them (not recorded which). All receptors derive from a man aged 18 to 35 who had mild COVID-19 (a few samples of this study predate the infection). Cell type and time point are not known.

This clonotype showed up just a few times. This rearrangement joins TRBV7-6 to TRBJ2-1; D not resolved. Germline assignment: CDR1 SGHVS and CDR2 FNYEAQ. The CDR3 runs to 14 residues. V was pared by 4 bases and J by 5 bases, with 12 bases between. The CDR3 sequence: CASSYVGADNEQFF. The CDR3 coding sequence is TGTGCCAGCAGCTATGTAGGTGCGGACAATGAGCAGTTCTTC.

This clonotype was picked up many times. CDR3 loop: CASSQDGKETDTQYF. The CDR3 DNA reads as TGTGCCAGCAGCCAAGATGGGAAGGAGACAGATACGCAGTATTTT. The gene calls are TRBV3-1 and TRBJ2-3; D is undetermined. The CDR3 is 15 residues long. Trimming cost V 0 bases and J 3 bases, with 10 bases left between them. From germline, CDR1 is LGHDT and CDR2 YNNKEL (reference sequence).

CDR3 DNA: TGTGCCAGCAGAAATGAGGGGGCTGGGGCCAACGTCCTGACTTTC. Protein sequence: CASRNEGAGANVLTF. The chain employs TRBV28 and TRBJ2-6, with D perhaps matching TRBD1 (6 bases). V was pared by 6 bases and J by 2 bases, with 11 bases between. This CDR3 contains 15 residues. Germline loops: CDR1 MDHEN, CDR2 SYDVKM. Full variable domain (outside the CDR3, taken from reference TRBV28 and TRBJ2-6): DVKVTQSSRYLVKRTGEKVFLECVQDMDHENMFWYRQDPGLGLRLIYFSYDVKMKEKGDIPEGYSVSREKKERFSLILESASTNQTSMYLCASRNEGAGANVLTFGAGSRLTVL.

This clonotype was seen only a few times. V usage is TRBV5-1 and J usage is TRBJ1-1, with D tentatively TRBD1 (5 bases). This CDR3 is 15 amino acids long. The V and J ends lost 5 bases and 1 base respectively, with 15 bases between them. The V gene's germline CDR1 is SGHRS and CDR2 YFSETQ. The CDR3 nucleotides are TGCGCCAGCAGTTGGAGAATGACAGCGAACACTGAAGCTTTCTTT. Translated: CASSWRMTANTEAFF.

The chain combines TRBV5-1 with TRBJ1-1; possibly TRBD1 for D (5 bases). The CDR3 is made up of 14 amino acids. From germline, CDR1 is SGHRS and CDR2 YFSETQ. The V end was cut by 1 base, the J end by 5 bases, with 12 bases between. The CDR3 DNA sequence: TGCGCCAGCAGCTTGACAAGGGGTATAACTGAAGCTTTCTTT. It encodes CASSLTRGITEAFF.

The CDR3 reads CASGGRSYEQYV. The CDR3 DNA is TGTGCCAGCGGCGGCAGATCCTACGAGCAGTACGTC. The V gene is TRBV6-1, the J gene TRBJ2-7; D not certain. Trimming cost V 8 bases and J 1 base, with 9 bases left between them. This CDR3 has 12 residues. CDR1 and CDR2 (germline): MNHNS, SASEGT.

V and J are TRBV9 and TRBJ2-2; the D is unclear. The V gene's germline CDR1 is SGDLS and CDR2 YYNGEE. CDR3 length: 13 residues. V lost 0 bases, J lost 7 bases, and 7 bases lay in between. In nucleotides, the CDR3 is TGTGCCAGCAGCGTAGATACGAGCGGGGAGCTGTTTTTT. Translation gives CASSVDTSGELFF. The variable domain in full, completed from reference TRBV9 and TRBJ2-2, reads DSGVTQTPKHLITATGQRVTLRCSPRSGDLSVYWYQQSLDQGLQFLIQYYNGEERAKGNILERFSAQQFPDLHSELNLSSLELGDSALYFCASSVDTSGELFFGEGSRLTVL.

This clonotype was recorded at least ten times. V usage is TRBV5-1 and J usage is TRBJ2-5, with 9 bases lining up with TRBD1. Germline CDR1 reads SGHRS; CDR2 reads YFSETQ. The trim removed 3 bases at V and 4 bases at J, leaving 1 base unmatched. The CDR3 spans 13 residues. Here the CDR3 DNA reads TGCGCCAGCAGCTGGGGACAGGGAGAGACCCAGTACTTC. Protein product: CASSWGQGETQYF.

This clonotype was observed a handful of times. The chain couples TRBV6-5 to TRBJ1-1, with D hard to call. The ends were cut back, 2 bases at V and 0 bases at J, with 10 bases in the middle. The germline gives CDR1 MNHEY, CDR2 SVGAGI. There are 15 residues in the CDR3. CDR3 sequence: CASSYVTTMNTEAFF. CDR3 bases: TGTGCCAGCAGTTACGTTACAACTATGAACACTGAAGCTTTCTTT.

This clonotype was seen more than once but under ten times. The CDR3 region is CASSPRTGSNNEQFF. CDR3 nucleotides: TGTGCCAGCAGCCCGAGGACAGGCTCGAACAATGAGCAGTTCTTC. The rearrangement uses TRBV14 and TRBJ2-1, with 7 nucleotides matching TRBD1. This CDR3 has 15 residues. In germline, CDR1 is SGHDN, CDR2 FVKESK. Losses at the gene ends were 4 bases for V and 5 bases for J; bases not matched to a gene: 8.

This clonotype was seen repeatedly, ten times or more. The gene calls are TRBV4-3 and TRBJ1-2; 10 bases match TRBD1. This CDR3 has 15 amino acids. Trimming removed 2 bases from V and 8 bases from J; junction bases left unmatched: 8. Germline lookup yields CDR1 LGHNA and CDR2 YSLEER. CDR3 bases: TGCGCCAGCAGCCAACAAACCGGGACAGGGGCCGGCTACACCTTC. It translates to CASSQQTGTGAGYTF.